The 29 T cell receptor beta chains below come from one sample, sequenced in a study of vaccination effects on CD4 cells after COVID-19. In the ViraFEST assay, antigen-specific CD4+ clonotypes were identified by expansion after peptide-pool stimulation. Following culture for about 11 days, CD4+ T cells were isolated. None of the vaccinated had previously contracted SARS-CoV-2, and their nucleocapsid antibodies tested negative. The method was immunoSEQ multiplex PCR; TCRdb's version includes in-frame clones alone and lacks a portion of them. The table includes tens of thousands of clones, approximately 72% detected once. No antigen has been identified for these receptors. The input for sequencing was CD4+ T cells from PBMCs cultured with HCoV-NL63 spike peptides, taken before COVID-19 vaccination. The receptors originated from a human donor who received a COVID-19 vaccine.

This clone was recorded once. The gene calls are TRBV19 and TRBJ1-4, with D possibly TRBD1 on 6 matching bases. V lost 7 bases and J lost 5, with 14 bases in between. The CDR3 contains 14 residues. Germline V gene data show CDR1 as LNHDA and CDR2 as SQIVND (reference sequence). CDR3 residues: CASTSRTVNEKLFF. In nucleotides, the CDR3 is TGTGCCAGTACCTCGCGGACAGTAAATGAAAAACTGTTTTTT.

The gene calls are TRBV6-5 and TRBJ1-2; 7 bases are shared with TRBD1. Germline V gives CDR1 MNHEY, CDR2 SVGAGI. This CDR3 contains 13 residues. V gave up 5 bases and J gave up 4 bases; unmatched junction bases: 4. CDR3 protein: CASSPRDSYGYTF. CDR3 nucleotides: TGTGCCAGCAGTCCCCGGGACAGCTATGGCTACACCTTC.

This sequence joins TRBV2 and TRBJ2-4; D gene unclear. The germline V and J ends were trimmed by 6 bases and 7 bases, with 16 bases remaining between them. Germline V gives CDR1 SNHLY, CDR2 FYNNEI. This CDR3 region has 14 residues. The CDR3 spells CASSFEVSGNIQYF. DNA for the CDR3: TGTGCCAGCAGCTTCGAGGTATCGGGTAACATTCAGTACTTC.

The V call is TRBV9, the J call TRBJ1-2; tentatively, D is TRBD1 (6 bases). V lost 0 bases to trimming and J lost 3 bases, with 15 bases between them. There are 16 residues in the CDR3. Germline values: CDR1 SGDLS, CDR2 YYNGEE. The CDR3 reads CASSVAGDPNYYGYTF. CDR3 bases: TGTGCCAGCAGCGTAGCAGGGGACCCCAACTACTATGGCTACACCTTC.

In this sample, this clone turned up a few times. The chain employs TRBV12-3 or TRBV12-4 and TRBJ1-5; perhaps TRBD1 as D (6 bases). The CDR3 is 13 amino acids. Trimming stripped 6 bases from V and 6 bases from J, with 12 bases between. The CDR3 DNA reads as TGTGCCAGCAGAAGACAGGCTAGTCAGCCCCAGCATTTT. Translating gives CASRRQASQPQHF.

This clone was found a few times. Here the CDR3 reads CANQRPGKYV. In DNA form, the CDR3 reads TGTGCCAACCAGAGACCGGGGAAGTACGTC. V and J are TRBV7-9 and TRBJ2-7, with a weak D call TRBD2 (5 bases). Trimming took off 10 bases at V and 11 bases at J, with 15 bases between the two ends. CDR1 is SEHNR, CDR2 FQNEAQ, per germline (reference sequence). The CDR3 covers 10 residues.

This clone showed up just a few times. The chain combines TRBV7-3 with TRBJ1-6; D gene unclear. This CDR3 contains 13 residues. CDR1 and CDR2 from the germline V gene are SGHTA and FQGTGA. Trimming pared 5 bases from V and 9 bases from J, leaving 11 bases between. The CDR3, as DNA: TGTGCCAGCAGCATGACGGGCGCTTCACCCCTCCACTTT. It encodes CASSMTGASPLHF.

This rearrangement joins TRBV18 to TRBJ2-1; tentative D call: TRBD1 (5 bases). The V gene's germline CDR1 is KGHSH and CDR2 LQKENI. This CDR3 has 15 residues. V lost 0 bases to trimming and J lost 8 bases, with 14 bases between them. The CDR3 DNA is TGTGCCAGCTCACCACCGTCAAGGGGCACGGATGAGCAGTTCTTC. Its protein product is CASSPPSRGTDEQFF.

The chain employs TRBV2 and TRBJ1-1; D gene uncertain. V lost 4 bases and J 1 base, leaving 7 bases between the germline ends. The CDR3 sequence is 13 residues long. The germline CDR1 and CDR2 sequences are SNHLY and FYNNEI. The CDR3 loop reads CASSVKGNTEAFF. In DNA form, the CDR3 reads TGTGCCAGCAGTGTAAAGGGGAACACTGAAGCTTTCTTT.

In this sample, this clone turned up a few times. The chain employs TRBV7-3 and TRBJ2-1; D remains ambiguous. The V end lost 2 bases, the J end lost 10 bases, and 12 bases lay between the germline ends. The CDR3 spans 13 residues. Germline V gives CDR1 SGHTA, CDR2 FQGTGA. The DNA of the CDR3 is TGTGCCAGCAGCTTATACCCCTCTGGAGAGCAGTTCTTC. Translating gives CASSLYPSGEQFF.

The V and J genes are TRBV16 and TRBJ1-4, with D maybe TRBD1 (6 bases). Germline-derived CDR1 and CDR2 are KGHSY and FQNENV. Trimming removed 7 bases at V and 6 bases at J, with 15 bases between. The CDR3 loop spans 14 amino acids. CDR3: CASNSDSTHEKLFF. CDR3 nucleotides: TGTGCCAGCAACTCGGACAGTACCCATGAAAAACTGTTTTTT.

The rearrangement uses TRBV21-1 and TRBJ2-1; the table's D gene call, TRBD2, was not cross checked with the DNA. TRBV21-1 corresponds to a pseudogene. The CDR3 totals 16 residues. The CDR3 region has the DNA TGTGCCAGCAGCAAAGATTATCGGGGGGCGCGCAATGAGCAGTTCTTC. It yields the protein CASSKDYRGARNEQFF.

This clone occurred a few times. The rearrangement joins TRBV5-1 to TRBJ2-1; D uncertain. Germline CDR1 is SGHRS and CDR2 is YFSETQ. The CDR3 has 12 residues. V dropped 0 bases and J dropped 4 bases, with 2 bases sitting between them. The CDR3, as DNA: TGCGCCAGCAGCTTGGATTACAATGAGCAGTTCTTC. It specifies CASSLDYNEQFF.

CDR3 sequence (DNA): TGCGCCAGCAGCTTGTCCCCAGTCGGGGAGACCCAGTACTTC. Amino acids: CASSLSPVGETQYF. The rearrangement links TRBV5-1 to TRBJ2-5, with D unresolved. CDR3 length: 14 residues. V lost 1 base and J 5 bases, leaving 12 bases between the germline ends. Germline values: CDR1 SGHRS, CDR2 YFSETQ.

This clone has only a few counts. The chain has TRBV6-5 and TRBJ2-7, with TRBD1 matching 7 bases. Per the germline V gene, CDR1 is MNHEY and CDR2 is SVGAGI. Trimming removed 7 bases from V and 0 bases from J; junction bases left unmatched: 6. This CDR3 is built from 14 residues. CDR3 sequence reads: CASTEGTASYEQYV. CDR3 in DNA: TGTGCCAGCACCGAAGGGACAGCCTCCTACGAGCAGTACGTC.

The rearrangement links TRBV15 to TRBJ1-5; D unclear. CDR1 is LNHNV, CDR2 YYDKDF, per germline (reference sequence). This CDR3 is 16 amino acids long. V was trimmed by 4 bases and J by 1 base, leaving 14 bases between them. CDR3: CATSTWSLGSNQPQHF. CDR3 sequence (DNA): TGTGCCACCAGCACCTGGTCCCTAGGGAGCAATCAGCCCCAGCATTTT.

The rearrangement links TRBV10-3 to TRBJ1-1; D not certain. The ends were cut back, 0 bases at V and 0 bases at J, with 8 bases in the middle. CDR1 is ENHRY, CDR2 SYGVKD, per germline. This CDR3 is built from 15 residues. The CDR3 bases are TGTGCCATCAGTGAGTCGGTGGTCATGAACACTGAAGCTTTCTTT. Protein sequence: CAISESVVMNTEAFF.

Here the CDR3 reads CASSLRQGGFLTEAFF. CDR3 bases: TGTGCCAGCAGCCTGAGACAGGGTGGGTTTCTAACTGAAGCTTTCTTT. V usage is TRBV7-2 and J usage is TRBJ1-1; 7 bases are a match to TRBD1. V shed 5 bases, J shed 5 bases, and the junction held 14 bases outside the gene matches. Germline CDR1 is SGHTA and CDR2 is FQGNSA. The CDR3 has 16 amino acids. Complete variable domain (other parts from reference TRBV7-2 and TRBJ1-1): GAGVSQSPSNKVTEKGKDVELRCDPISGHTALYWYRQSLGQGLEFLIYFQGNSAPDKSGLPSDRFSAERTGGSVSTLTIQRTQQEDSAVYLCASSLRQGGFLTEAFFGQGTRLTVV.

The gene calls are TRBV11-2 and TRBJ2-3; D is possibly TRBD1 (5 bases). V was pared by 5 bases and J by 14 bases, with 17 bases between. Per germline, CDR1 SGHAT and CDR2 FQNNGV. The length of the CDR3 is 12 residues. CDR3 sequence reads: CASSRNQGPPYF. The CDR3, as DNA: TGTGCCAGCAGCCGCAACCAGGGCCCCCCGTATTTT. Complete variable domain (other parts from reference TRBV11-2 and TRBJ2-3): EAGVAQSPRYKIIEKRQSVAFWCNPISGHATLYWYQQILGQGPKLLIQFQNNGVVDDSQLPKDRFSAERLKGVDSTLKIQPAKLEDSAVYLCASSRNQGPPYFGPGTRLTVL.

V gene TRBV7-2 combines with J gene TRBJ2-3; 13 bases are a match to TRBD2. The CDR3 sequence is 15 residues long. Germline CDR1 is SGHTA and CDR2 is FQGNSA. The trim removed 4 bases at V and 5 bases at J, leaving 3 bases unmatched. CDR3 nucleotide sequence: TGTGCCAGCAGCTCCGGACTAGCGGGGGTAGATACGCAGTATTTT. It codes for CASSSGLAGVDTQYF.

The V gene is TRBV7-9, the J gene TRBJ1-2, with a tentative D call TRBD1 (6 bases). The CDR3 sequence is 15 residues long. V was cut by 0 bases and J by 7 bases, with 15 bases left in between. CDR1 and CDR2 from the germline V gene are SEHNR and FQNEAQ (reference sequence). CDR3 region: CASSLAIGGSSGYTF. The CDR3 coding sequence is TGTGCCAGCAGCTTAGCCATCGGGGGCTCGAGTGGCTACACCTTC. The variable domain in full, with the rest retrieved from reference TRBV7-9 and TRBJ1-2, is DTGVSQNPRHKITKRGQNVTFRCDPISEHNRLYWYRQTLGQGPEFLTYFQNEAQLEKSRLLSDRFSAERPKGSFSTLEIQRTEQGDSAMYLCASSLAIGGSSGYTFGSGTRLTVV.

The V and J genes are TRBV3-1 (or the pseudogene TRBV3-2) and TRBJ2-2, with 7 bases that match TRBD1. The V gene's germline CDR1 is LGHDT and CDR2 YNNKEL (reference sequence). The CDR3 runs to 15 residues. The V gene end was trimmed by 7 bases and the J gene end by 2 bases; junction bases not matched to a gene: 7. CDR3: CASNKDRLNTGELFF. Here the CDR3 DNA reads TGTGCCAGCAATAAGGACAGGCTTAACACCGGGGAGCTGTTTTTT.

The chain joins TRBV7-8 to TRBJ1-1; D ambiguous. The germline gives CDR1 SGHVS, CDR2 FQNEAQ. Trimming pared 1 base from V and 5 bases from J, leaving 5 bases between. The CDR3 loop spans 12 amino acids. The CDR3 spells CASSLEKTEAFF. CDR3 bases: TGTGCCAGCAGCTTAGAGAAGACTGAAGCTTTCTTT.

The J gene is TRBJ2-3, the V gene TRBV19, with 9 bases fitting TRBD2. Germline trimming cut 7 bases from V and 1 base from J; bases unmatched to any gene: 12. Germline loops: CDR1 LNHDA, CDR2 SQIVND (reference sequence). The CDR3 sequence is 17 residues long. The CDR3 loop is CASNNGPRGGGTDTQYF. In DNA form, the CDR3 reads TGTGCCAGTAATAATGGCCCCCGCGGGGGGGGCACAGATACGCAGTATTTT. The entire variable domain, with the rest obtained from reference TRBV19 and TRBJ2-3, is as follows: DGGITQSPKYLFRKEGQNVTLSCEQNLNHDAMYWYRQDPGQGLRLIYYSQIVNDFQKGDIAEGYSVSREKKESFPLTVTSAQKNPTAFYLCASNNGPRGGGTDTQYFGPGTRLTVL.

The V call is TRBV29-1, the J call TRBJ2-1; 8 bases align to TRBD2. Germline-derived CDR1 and CDR2 are SQVTM and ANQGSEA. The trim removed 4 bases at V and 9 bases at J, leaving 8 bases unmatched. The CDR3 totals 13 residues. This CDR3 reads CSVVDGGAIEQFF. CDR3 coding DNA: TGCAGCGTTGTAGACGGGGGGGCCATTGAGCAGTTCTTC.

The rearrangement uses TRBV2 and TRBJ2-5, with 8 nucleotides matching TRBD2. Germline V gene data show CDR1 as SNHLY and CDR2 as FYNNEI. The V and J ends lost 5 bases and 5 bases, in that order; junction bases with no gene match: 16. The CDR3 runs to 17 residues. The CDR3 DNA reads as TGTGCCAGCAGTACCCCCAGGAGCGGGGGTACTAGGGAGACCCAGTACTTC. Translated, it gives CASSTPRSGGTRETQYF.

The rearrangement uses TRBV5-1 and TRBJ1-2; D gene ambiguous. Trimming left V 4 bases short and J 0 bases short, with 13 bases between. The germline gives CDR1 SGHRS, CDR2 YFSETQ. CDR3 length: 15 residues. For the CDR3, the DNA is TGCGCCAGCAGCGCCACGGGAGCCTCTAACTATGGCTACACCTTC. As protein: CASSATGASNYGYTF.

The chain couples TRBV10-3 to TRBJ2-7; 10 bases are a match to TRBD2. The J segment lost 4 bases and the V segment lost 0 bases, leaving 0 bases of the junction unmatched. The CDR3 spans 14 residues. CDR1 ENHRY and CDR2 SYGVKD come from the germline V gene. CDR3 in DNA: TGTGCCATCAGTGAGTCACTAGCGGGATACGAGCAGTACGTC. Translating it yields CAISESLAGYEQYV.

The V and J genes are TRBV27 and TRBJ1-2, with D tentatively TRBD1 (5 bases). In germline, CDR1 is MNHEY, CDR2 SMNVEV (reference sequence). The CDR3 is 15 amino acids. The ends were cut back, 2 bases at V and 0 bases at J, with 10 bases in the middle. The CDR3 DNA reads TGTGCCAGCAGTTTAGCGAGGGGCCCTAACTATGGCTACACCTTC. Its translation is CASSLARGPNYGYTF.